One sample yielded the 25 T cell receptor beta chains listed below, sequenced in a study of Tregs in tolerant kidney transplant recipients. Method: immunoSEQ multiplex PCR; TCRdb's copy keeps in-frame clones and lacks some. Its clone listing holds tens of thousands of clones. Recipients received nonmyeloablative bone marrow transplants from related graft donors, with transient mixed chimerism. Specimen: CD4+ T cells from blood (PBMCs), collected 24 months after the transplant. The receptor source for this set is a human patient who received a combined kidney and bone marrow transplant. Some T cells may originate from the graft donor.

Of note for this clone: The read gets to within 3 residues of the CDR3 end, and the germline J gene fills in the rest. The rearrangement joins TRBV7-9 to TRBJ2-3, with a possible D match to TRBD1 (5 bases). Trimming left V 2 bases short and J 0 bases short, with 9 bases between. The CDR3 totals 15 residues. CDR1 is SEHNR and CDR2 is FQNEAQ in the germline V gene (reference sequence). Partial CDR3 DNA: TGTGCCAGCAGCTTAAAGGGGCCGAGCACAGATACG. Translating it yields CASSLKGPSTDT. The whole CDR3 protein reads CASSLKGPSTDTQYF.

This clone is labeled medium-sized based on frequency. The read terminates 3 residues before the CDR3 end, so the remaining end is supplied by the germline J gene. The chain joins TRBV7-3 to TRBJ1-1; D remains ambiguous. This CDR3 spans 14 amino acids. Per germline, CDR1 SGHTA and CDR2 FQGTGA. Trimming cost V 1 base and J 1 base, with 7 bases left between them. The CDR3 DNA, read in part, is TGTGCCAGCAGCTTAAACAGAGAGAACACTGAA. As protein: CASSLNRENTE. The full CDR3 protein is CASSLNRENTEAFF.

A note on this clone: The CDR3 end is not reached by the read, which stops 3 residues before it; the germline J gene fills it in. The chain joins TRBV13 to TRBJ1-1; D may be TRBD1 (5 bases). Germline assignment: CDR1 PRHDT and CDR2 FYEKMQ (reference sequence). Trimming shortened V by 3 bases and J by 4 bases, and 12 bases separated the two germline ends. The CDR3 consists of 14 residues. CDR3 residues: CASSFGQGGTEAFF. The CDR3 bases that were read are TGTGCCAGCAGCTTTGGGCAGGGCGGCACTGAA. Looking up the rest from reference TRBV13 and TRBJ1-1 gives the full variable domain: AAGVIQSPRHLIKEKRETATLKCYPIPRHDTVYWYQQGPGQDPQFLISFYEKMQSDKGSIPDRFSAQQFSDYHSELNMSSLELGDSALYFCASSFGQGGTEAFFGQGTRLTVV.

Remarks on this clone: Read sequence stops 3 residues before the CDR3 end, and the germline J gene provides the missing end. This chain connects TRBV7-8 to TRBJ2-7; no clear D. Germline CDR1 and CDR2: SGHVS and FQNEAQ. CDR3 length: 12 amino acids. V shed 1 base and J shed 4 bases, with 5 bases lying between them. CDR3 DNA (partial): TGTGCCAGCAGCTTAGAACAGTACGAG. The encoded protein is CASSLEQYE. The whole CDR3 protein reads CASSLEQYEQYF.

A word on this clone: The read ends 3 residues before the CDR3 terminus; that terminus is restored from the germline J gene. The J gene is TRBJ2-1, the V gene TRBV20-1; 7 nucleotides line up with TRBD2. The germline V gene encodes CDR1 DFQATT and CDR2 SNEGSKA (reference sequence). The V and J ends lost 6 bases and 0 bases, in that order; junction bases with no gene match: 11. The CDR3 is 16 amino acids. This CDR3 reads CSAPRGGGSSYNEQFF. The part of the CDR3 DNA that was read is TGCAGTGCCCCAAGGGGCGGGGGTAGCTCCTACAATGAG.

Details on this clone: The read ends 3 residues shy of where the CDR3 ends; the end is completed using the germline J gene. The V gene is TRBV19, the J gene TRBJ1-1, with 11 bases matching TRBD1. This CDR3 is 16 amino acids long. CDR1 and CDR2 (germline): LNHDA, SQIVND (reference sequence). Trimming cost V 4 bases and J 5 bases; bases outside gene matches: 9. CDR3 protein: CASSTRTGGLGTEAFF. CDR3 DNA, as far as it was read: TGTGCCAGTAGTACCAGGACAGGGGGCTTGGGTACTGAA. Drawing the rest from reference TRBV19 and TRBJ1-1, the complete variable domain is DGGITQSPKYLFRKEGQNVTLSCEQNLNHDAMYWYRQDPGQGLRLIYYSQIVNDFQKGDIAEGYSVSREKKESFPLTVTSAQKNPTAFYLCASSTRTGGLGTEAFFGQGTRLTVV.

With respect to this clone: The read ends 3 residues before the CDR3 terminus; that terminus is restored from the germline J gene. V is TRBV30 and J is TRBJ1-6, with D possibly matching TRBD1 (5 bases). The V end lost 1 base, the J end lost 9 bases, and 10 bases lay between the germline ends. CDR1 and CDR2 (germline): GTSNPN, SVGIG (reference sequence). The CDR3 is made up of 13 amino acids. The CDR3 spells CAWSAGRGSPLHF. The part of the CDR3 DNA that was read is TGTGCCTGGAGTGCAGGGAGAGGTTCACCC.

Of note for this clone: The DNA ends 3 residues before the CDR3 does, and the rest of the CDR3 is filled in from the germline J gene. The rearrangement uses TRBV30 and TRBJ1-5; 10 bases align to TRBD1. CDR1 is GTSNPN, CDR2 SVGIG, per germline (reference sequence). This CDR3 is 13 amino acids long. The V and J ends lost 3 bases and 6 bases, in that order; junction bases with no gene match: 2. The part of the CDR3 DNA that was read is TGTGCCTGGAGGGGACAGGGGAGTCAGCCC. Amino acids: CAWRGQGSQP. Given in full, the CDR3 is CAWRGQGSQPQHF.

The sequenced CDR3 bases are TGTGCCAGCAGCCTAAGCGGGAGGACAGATACG. Translation: CASSLSGRTDT. The entire CDR3 sequence reads CASSLSGRTDTQYF. The chain links TRBV7-3 to TRBJ2-3, with TRBD2 matching 9 bases. The read comes to an end 3 residues before the CDR3 does, leaving the germline J gene to fill in the end. Germline trimming cut 5 bases from V and 3 bases from J; bases unmatched to any gene: 3. The CDR3 spans 14 residues. CDR1 SGHTA and CDR2 FQGTGA come from the germline V gene.

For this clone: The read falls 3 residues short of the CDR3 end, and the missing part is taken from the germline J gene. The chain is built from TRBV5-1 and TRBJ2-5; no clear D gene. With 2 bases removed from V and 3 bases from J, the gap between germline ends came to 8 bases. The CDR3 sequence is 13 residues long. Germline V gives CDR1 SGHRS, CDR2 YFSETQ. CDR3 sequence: CASSFRGEETQYF. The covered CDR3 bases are TGCGCCAGCAGCTTCCGCGGCGAAGAGACC.

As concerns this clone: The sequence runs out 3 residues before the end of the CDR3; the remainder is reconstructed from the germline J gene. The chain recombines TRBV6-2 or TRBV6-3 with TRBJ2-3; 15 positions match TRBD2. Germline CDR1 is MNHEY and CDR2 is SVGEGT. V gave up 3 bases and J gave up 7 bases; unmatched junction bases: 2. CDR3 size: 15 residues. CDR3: CASSYGLAGGNTQYF. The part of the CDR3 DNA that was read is TGTGCCAGCAGTTATGGACTAGCGGGAGGGAATACG.

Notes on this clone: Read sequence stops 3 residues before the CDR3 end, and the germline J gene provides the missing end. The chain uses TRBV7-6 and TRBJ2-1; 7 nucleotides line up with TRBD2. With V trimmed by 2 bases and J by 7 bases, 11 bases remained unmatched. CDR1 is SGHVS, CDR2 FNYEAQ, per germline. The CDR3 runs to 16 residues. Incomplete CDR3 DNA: TGTGCCAGCAGCTTAAATGCGGGAGCCAATGGTAATGAG. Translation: CASSLNAGANGNE. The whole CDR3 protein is CASSLNAGANGNEQFF.

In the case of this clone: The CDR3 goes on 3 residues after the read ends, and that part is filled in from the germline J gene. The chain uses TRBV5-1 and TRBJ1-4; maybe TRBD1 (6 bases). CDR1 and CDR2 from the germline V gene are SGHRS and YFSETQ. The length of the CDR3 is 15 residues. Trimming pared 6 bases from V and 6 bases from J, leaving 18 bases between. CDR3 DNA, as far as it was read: TGCGCCAGCACGGTTGATGGGGGCGTAGATGAAAAA. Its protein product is CASTVDGGVDEK. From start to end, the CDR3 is CASTVDGGVDEKLFF.

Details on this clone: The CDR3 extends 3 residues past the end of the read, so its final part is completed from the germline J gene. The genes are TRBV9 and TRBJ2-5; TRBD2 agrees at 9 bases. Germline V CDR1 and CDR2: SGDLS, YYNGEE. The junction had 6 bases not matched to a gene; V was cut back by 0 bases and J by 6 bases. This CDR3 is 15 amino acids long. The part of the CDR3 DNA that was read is TGTGCCAGCAGCGTAGGGCTAGCGGGAATACAGACC. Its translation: CASSVGLAGIQT. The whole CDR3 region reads CASSVGLAGIQTQYF.

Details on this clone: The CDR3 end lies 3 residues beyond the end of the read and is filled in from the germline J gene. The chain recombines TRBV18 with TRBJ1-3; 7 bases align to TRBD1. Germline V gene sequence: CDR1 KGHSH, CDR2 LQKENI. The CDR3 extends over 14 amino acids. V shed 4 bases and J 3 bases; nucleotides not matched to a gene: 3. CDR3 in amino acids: CASSLDRSGNTIYF. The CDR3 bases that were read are TGTGCCAGCTCACTGGACAGGAGTGGAAACACC.

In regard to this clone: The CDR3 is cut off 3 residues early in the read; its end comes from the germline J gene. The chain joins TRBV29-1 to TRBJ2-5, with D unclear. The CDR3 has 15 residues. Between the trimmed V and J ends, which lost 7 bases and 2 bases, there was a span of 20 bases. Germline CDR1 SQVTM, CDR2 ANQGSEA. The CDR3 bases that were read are TGCAGCGCTCAGGCTCAAGGTACAAGTCAAGAGACC. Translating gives CSAQAQGTSQET. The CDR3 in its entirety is CSAQAQGTSQETQYF.

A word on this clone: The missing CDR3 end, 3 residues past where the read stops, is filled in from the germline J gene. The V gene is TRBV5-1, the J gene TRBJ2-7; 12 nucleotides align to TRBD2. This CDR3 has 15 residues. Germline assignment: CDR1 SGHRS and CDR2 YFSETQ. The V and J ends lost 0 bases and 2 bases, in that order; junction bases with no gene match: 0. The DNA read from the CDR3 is TGCGCCAGCAGCTTGGGGACTAGCGGGACCTACGAG. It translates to CASSLGTSGTYE. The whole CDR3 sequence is CASSLGTSGTYEQYF. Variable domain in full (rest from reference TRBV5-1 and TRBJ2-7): KAGVTQTPRYLIKTRGQQVTLSCSPISGHRSVSWYQQTPGQGLQFLFEYFSETQRNKGNFPGRFSGRQFSNSRSEMNVSTLELGDSALYLCASSLGTSGTYEQYFGPGTRLTVT.

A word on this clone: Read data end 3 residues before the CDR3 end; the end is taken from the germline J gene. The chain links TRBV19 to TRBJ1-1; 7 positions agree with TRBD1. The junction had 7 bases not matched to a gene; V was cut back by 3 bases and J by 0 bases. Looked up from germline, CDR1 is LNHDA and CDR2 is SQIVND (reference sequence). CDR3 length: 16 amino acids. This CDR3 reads CASSIWTGIMNTEAFF. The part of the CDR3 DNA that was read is TGTGCCAGTAGTATTTGGACAGGCATTATGAACACTGAA.

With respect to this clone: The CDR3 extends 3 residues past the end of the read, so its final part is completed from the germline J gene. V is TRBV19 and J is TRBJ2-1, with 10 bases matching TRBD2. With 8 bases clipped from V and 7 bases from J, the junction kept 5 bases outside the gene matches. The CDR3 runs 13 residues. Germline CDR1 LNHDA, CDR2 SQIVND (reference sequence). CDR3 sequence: CASGGLARNEQFF. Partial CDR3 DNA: TGTGCCAGTGGGGGACTAGCGAGAAATGAG. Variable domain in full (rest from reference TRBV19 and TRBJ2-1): DGGITQSPKYLFRKEGQNVTLSCEQNLNHDAMYWYRQDPGQGLRLIYYSQIVNDFQKGDIAEGYSVSREKKESFPLTVTSAQKNPTAFYLCASGGLARNEQFFGPGTRLTVL.

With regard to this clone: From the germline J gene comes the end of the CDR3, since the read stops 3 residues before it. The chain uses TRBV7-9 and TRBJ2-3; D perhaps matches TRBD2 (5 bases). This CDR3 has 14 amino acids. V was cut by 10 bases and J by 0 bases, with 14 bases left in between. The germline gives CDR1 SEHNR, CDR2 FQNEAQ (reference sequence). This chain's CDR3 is CAIPEGISTDTQYF. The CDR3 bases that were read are TGTGCCATCCCTGAGGGCATTAGCACAGATACG.

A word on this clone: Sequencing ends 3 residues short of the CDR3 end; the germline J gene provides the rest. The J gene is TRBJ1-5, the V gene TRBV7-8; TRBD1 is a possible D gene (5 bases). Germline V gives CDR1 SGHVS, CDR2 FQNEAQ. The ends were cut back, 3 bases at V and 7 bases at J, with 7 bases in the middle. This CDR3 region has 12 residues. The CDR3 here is CASSFRGQPQHF. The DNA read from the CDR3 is TGTGCCAGCAGCTTTAGGGGCCAGCCC.

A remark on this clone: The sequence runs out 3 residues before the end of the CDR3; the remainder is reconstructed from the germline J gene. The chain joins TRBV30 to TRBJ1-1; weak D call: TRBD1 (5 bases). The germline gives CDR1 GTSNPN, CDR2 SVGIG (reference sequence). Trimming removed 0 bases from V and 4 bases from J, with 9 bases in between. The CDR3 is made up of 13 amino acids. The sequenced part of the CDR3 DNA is TGTGCCTGGAGTGTACAGGAGGGCACTGAA. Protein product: CAWSVQEGTE. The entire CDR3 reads CAWSVQEGTEAFF.

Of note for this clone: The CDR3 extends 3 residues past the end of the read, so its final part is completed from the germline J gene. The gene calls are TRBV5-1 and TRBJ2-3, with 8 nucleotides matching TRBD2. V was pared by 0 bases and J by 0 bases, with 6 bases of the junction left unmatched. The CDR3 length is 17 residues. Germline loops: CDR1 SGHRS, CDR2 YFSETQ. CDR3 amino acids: CASSLAASGFSTDTQYF. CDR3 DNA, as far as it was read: TGCGCCAGCAGCTTGGCGGCTAGCGGGTTTAGCACAGATACG.

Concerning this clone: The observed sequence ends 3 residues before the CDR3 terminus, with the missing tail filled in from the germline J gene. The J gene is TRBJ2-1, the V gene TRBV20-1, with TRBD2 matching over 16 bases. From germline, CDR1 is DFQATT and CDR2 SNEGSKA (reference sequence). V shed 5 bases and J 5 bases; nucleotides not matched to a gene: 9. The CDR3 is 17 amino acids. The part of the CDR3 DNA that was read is TGCAGTGCTGCCGGGACTAGCGGGAGGGCCAGCCACAATGAG. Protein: CSAAGTSGRASHNE. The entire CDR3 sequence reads CSAAGTSGRASHNEQFF.

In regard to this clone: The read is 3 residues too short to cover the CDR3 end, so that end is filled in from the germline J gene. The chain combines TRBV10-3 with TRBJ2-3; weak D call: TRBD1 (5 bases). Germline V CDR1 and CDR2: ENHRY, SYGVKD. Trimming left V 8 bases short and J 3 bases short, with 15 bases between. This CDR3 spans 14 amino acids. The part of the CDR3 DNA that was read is TGTGCCATCTCGGATCAGGGTAGGACAGATACG. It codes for CAISDQGRTDT. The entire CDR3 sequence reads CAISDQGRTDTQYF.